These T cell receptor beta chains were read from a single sample in a study of shared clonotypes between healthy human individuals. Assay used: immunoSEQ multiplex PCR; TCRdb lists only in-frame clones, some missing. The data hold a few hundred thousand clones, with 97% observed a single time. Sequenced: naive CD4+ T cells sorted from blood. These receptors were collected from a young woman in good health. Both conserved end residues are part of each CDR3. The order of the fields is V gene, J gene, D gene, clone size, CDR3 protein, CDR3 DNA. The D gene is left open where the match is weak. Expanded clones are given a class, and other clones once, few, many or no size at all.

V gene: TRBV18; J gene: TRBJ1-1; D gene: NA; clone size: NA; CDR3 protein: CASSQDSPGEAFF; CDR3 DNA: TGTGCCAGCTCACAAGACTCCCCGGGTGAAGCTTTCTTT
V gene: TRBV7-2; J gene: TRBJ2-5; D gene: TRBD2; clone size: NA; CDR3 protein: CASSSLAGGAQETQYF; CDR3 DNA: TGTGCCAGCAGCTCACTAGCGGGAGGCGCCCAAGAGACCCAGTACTTC
V gene: TRBV7-6; J gene: TRBJ1-3; D gene: NA; clone size: NA; CDR3 protein: CASSLGLAGNTIYF; CDR3 DNA: TGTGCCAGCAGCTTAGGTTTAGCCGGAAACACCATATATTTT
V gene: TRBV28; J gene: TRBJ2-1; D gene: NA; clone size: NA; CDR3 protein: CAPTPGLSVYNEQFF; CDR3 DNA: TGTGCCCCCACCCCGGGTCTGTCCGTGTACAATGAGCAGTTCTTC
V gene: TRBV2; J gene: TRBJ1-5; D gene: TRBD1; clone size: NA; CDR3 protein: CASEGQASNQPQHF; CDR3 DNA: TGTGCCAGCGAGGGACAGGCCAGCAATCAGCCCCAGCATTTT
V gene: TRBV10-1; J gene: TRBJ2-3; D gene: NA; clone size: few; CDR3 protein: CASSQGLTQYF; CDR3 DNA: TGCGCCAGCAGCCAGGGCCTGACGCAGTATTTT
V gene: TRBV28; J gene: TRBJ1-5; D gene: NA; clone size: NA; CDR3 protein: CASRAPGPGPYQPQHF; CDR3 DNA: TGTGCCAGCAGAGCACCGGGCCCCGGTCCTTATCAGCCCCAGCATTTT
V gene: TRBV5-1; J gene: TRBJ2-7; D gene: TRBD1; clone size: NA; CDR3 protein: CASSPDRDYEQYF; CDR3 DNA: TGCGCCAGCAGCCCGGACAGGGACTACGAGCAGTACTTC
V gene: TRBV11-3; J gene: TRBJ2-1; D gene: TRBD2; clone size: NA; CDR3 protein: CASSEGLAGVHEQFF; CDR3 DNA: TGTGCCAGCAGCGAGGGACTAGCGGGAGTCCATGAGCAGTTCTTC
V gene: TRBV5-1; J gene: TRBJ2-7; D gene: NA; clone size: NA; CDR3 protein: CASSHRRQSSYEQYF; CDR3 DNA: TGCGCCAGCAGCCACCGGAGGCAGAGCTCCTACGAGCAGTACTTC
V gene: TRBV9; J gene: TRBJ2-5; D gene: NA; clone size: NA; CDR3 protein: CASSPSSGGGQGTQYF; CDR3 DNA: TGTGCCAGCAGCCCATCCTCAGGGGGAGGGCAGGGGACCCAGTACTTC
V gene: TRBV6-4; J gene: TRBJ1-4; D gene: NA; clone size: NA; CDR3 protein: CASSQPQGREAPNEKLFF; CDR3 DNA: TGTGCCAGCAGTCAACCCCAGGGGCGTGAGGCACCTAATGAAAAACTGTTTTTT
V gene: TRBV28; J gene: TRBJ1-5; D gene: NA; clone size: NA; CDR3 protein: CASNIDPLGYSNQPQHF; CDR3 DNA: TGTGCCAGCAATATTGATCCTTTAGGATATAGCAATCAGCCCCAGCATTTT
V gene: TRBV27; J gene: TRBJ2-2; D gene: NA; clone size: once; CDR3 protein: CASSLNRWTGELFF; CDR3 DNA: TGTGCCAGCAGTTTGAATAGATGGACCGGGGAGCTGTTTTTT
V gene: TRBV6-1; J gene: TRBJ2-7; D gene: TRBD1; clone size: NA; CDR3 protein: CASQGQGVAYYEQYF; CDR3 DNA: TGTGCCAGCCAAGGACAGGGGGTCGCCTACTACGAGCAGTACTTC
V gene: TRBV6-1; J gene: TRBJ1-5; D gene: NA; clone size: NA; CDR3 protein: CASSEAGLVDGINQPQHF; CDR3 DNA: TGTGCCAGCAGTGAAGCAGGGCTCGTCGACGGAATCAATCAGCCCCAGCATTTT
V gene: TRBV2; J gene: TRBJ2-7; D gene: TRBD2; clone size: NA; CDR3 protein: CATKREGAPYEQYF; CDR3 DNA: TGTGCCACCAAGCGGGAGGGCGCTCCCTACGAGCAGTACTTC
V gene: TRBV2; J gene: TRBJ2-1; D gene: NA; clone size: NA; CDR3 protein: CANARGGNEQFF; CDR3 DNA: TGTGCCAACGCGAGGGGGGGCAATGAGCAGTTCTTC
V gene: TRBV5-1; J gene: TRBJ2-1; D gene: NA; clone size: NA; CDR3 protein: CASSLEGTNEQFF; CDR3 DNA: TGCGCCAGCAGCTTGGAGGGTACGAATGAGCAGTTCTTC
V gene: TRBV11-2; J gene: TRBJ1-2; D gene: NA; clone size: NA; CDR3 protein: CASSSIQGRPVTYGYTF; CDR3 DNA: TGTGCCAGCAGCTCCATCCAGGGACGGCCGGTTACTTATGGCTACACCTTC
V gene: TRBV5-1; J gene: TRBJ1-4; D gene: TRBD1; clone size: NA; CDR3 protein: CASSHTGAVNEKLFF; CDR3 DNA: TGCGCCAGCAGCCATACAGGGGCGGTAAATGAAAAACTGTTTTTT
V gene: TRBV7-3; J gene: TRBJ2-1; D gene: NA; clone size: NA; CDR3 protein: CASSPIGGFNEQFF; CDR3 DNA: TGTGCCAGCAGCCCGATTGGCGGGTTTAATGAGCAGTTCTTC
V gene: TRBV5-5; J gene: TRBJ1-5; D gene: NA; clone size: once; CDR3 protein: CASSLGGGGDSNQPQHF; CDR3 DNA: TGTGCCAGCAGCTTAGGAGGAGGAGGGGATAGCAATCAGCCCCAGCATTTT
V gene: TRBV7-6; J gene: TRBJ1-1; D gene: NA; clone size: NA; CDR3 protein: CASSSQGADTEAFF; CDR3 DNA: TGTGCCAGCAGCTCACAGGGAGCGGACACTGAAGCTTTCTTT
V gene: TRBV6-5; J gene: TRBJ2-7; D gene: TRBD2; clone size: NA; CDR3 protein: CASSYSTLAGIYEQYF; CDR3 DNA: TGTGCCAGCAGTTACTCGACACTAGCGGGAATATACGAGCAGTACTTC
V gene: TRBV25-1; J gene: TRBJ1-1; D gene: TRBD1; clone size: NA; CDR3 protein: CASSGGQRTMNTEAFF; CDR3 DNA: TGTGCCAGCAGTGGGGGACAGAGGACCATGAACACTGAAGCTTTCTTT
V gene: TRBV4-2; J gene: TRBJ2-1; D gene: TRBD2; clone size: once; CDR3 protein: CASAEAGDIYNEQFF; CDR3 DNA: TGTGCCAGCGCGGAGGCGGGAGACATCTACAATGAGCAGTTCTTC
V gene: TRBV27; J gene: TRBJ2-3; D gene: TRBD1; clone size: NA; CDR3 protein: CASSPGQDGDTQYF; CDR3 DNA: TGTGCCAGCAGTCCTGGACAGGACGGAGATACGCAGTATTTT
V gene: TRBV28; J gene: TRBJ2-7; D gene: TRBD2; clone size: NA; CDR3 protein: CASSSRGDEQYF; CDR3 DNA: TGTGCCAGCAGTTCTCGGGGGGACGAGCAGTACTTC
V gene: TRBV7-9; J gene: TRBJ1-1; D gene: NA; clone size: NA; CDR3 protein: CASSFGGLTEAFF; CDR3 DNA: TGTGCCAGCAGCTTTGGGGGCCTCACTGAAGCTTTCTTT
V gene: TRBV7-9; J gene: TRBJ2-7; D gene: NA; clone size: NA; CDR3 protein: CASSGQGPYEQYF; CDR3 DNA: TGTGCCAGCAGCGGTCAGGGGCCCTACGAGCAGTACTTC
V gene: TRBV19; J gene: TRBJ1-1; D gene: NA; clone size: NA; CDR3 protein: CASSLRKARTEAFF; CDR3 DNA: TGTGCCAGTAGTCTCCGGAAAGCTCGCACTGAAGCTTTCTTT
V gene: TRBV10-1; J gene: TRBJ2-1; D gene: TRBD2; clone size: once; CDR3 protein: CASRLAGSSSYNEQFF; CDR3 DNA: TGCGCCAGCAGGTTAGCGGGGTCGAGCTCCTACAATGAGCAGTTCTTC
V gene: TRBV19; J gene: TRBJ2-7; D gene: NA; clone size: NA; CDR3 protein: CASSRGPGTGTYEQYF; CDR3 DNA: TGTGCCAGTAGTCGGGGCCCCGGAACAGGGACCTACGAGCAGTACTTC
V gene: TRBV2; J gene: TRBJ1-4; D gene: NA; clone size: NA; CDR3 protein: CASRRGSADGIYEKLFF; CDR3 DNA: TGTGCCAGCCGGAGGGGGTCAGCGGACGGTATTTATGAAAAACTGTTTTTT
V gene: TRBV5-8; J gene: TRBJ2-7; D gene: NA; clone size: once; CDR3 protein: CASRGRVFYEQYF; CDR3 DNA: TGTGCCAGCAGGGGGCGAGTATTCTACGAGCAGTACTTC
V gene: TRBV7-2; J gene: TRBJ2-7; D gene: TRBD2; clone size: NA; CDR3 protein: CASSLEVGLANLYEQYF; CDR3 DNA: TGTGCCAGCAGCTTAGAGGTGGGACTAGCGAATCTATACGAGCAGTACTTC
V gene: TRBV6-4; J gene: TRBJ2-7; D gene: NA; clone size: NA; CDR3 protein: CASRLDLSSYEQYF; CDR3 DNA: TGTGCCAGCAGACTAGACCTTAGCTCCTACGAGCAGTACTTC
V gene: TRBV7-9; J gene: TRBJ1-5; D gene: TRBD1; clone size: NA; CDR3 protein: CASSTGTEQPQHF; CDR3 DNA: TGTGCCAGCAGCACCGGGACAGAACAGCCCCAGCATTTT
V gene: TRBV5-1; J gene: TRBJ2-3; D gene: NA; clone size: NA; CDR3 protein: CASSLVPTDTQYF; CDR3 DNA: TGCGCCAGCAGCTTGGTTCCCACAGATACGCAGTATTTT
V gene: TRBV5-1; J gene: TRBJ1-2; D gene: TRBD1; clone size: NA; CDR3 protein: CASSVGTGNYGYTF; CDR3 DNA: TGCGCCAGCAGCGTGGGGACAGGGAACTATGGCTACACCTTC
V gene: TRBV6-4; J gene: TRBJ2-2; D gene: NA; clone size: NA; CDR3 protein: CASSEWLATGELFF; CDR3 DNA: TGTGCCAGCAGTGAGTGGTTGGCCACCGGGGAGCTGTTTTTT
V gene: TRBV5-7; J gene: TRBJ2-5; D gene: NA; clone size: NA; CDR3 protein: CASSWGQVYQETQYF; CDR3 DNA: TGTGCCAGCAGCTGGGGACAAGTGTACCAAGAGACCCAGTACTTC